The following is a TCR beta chain sequence with its context. It is unclear where the CDR3 begins or ends on the DNA, so no DNA is shown, and the CDR3 is as TCRdb lists it. The RNA, about 0.45 to 1 ug, was put through reverse transcription using random hexamers. TCRdb analysed the immunoSEQ multiplex PCR reads with MiXCR anew, one entry per CDR3 protein. The sample yields 65,000 to 80,000 distinct CDR3 sequences, 91% seen once. This sample was taken from a study of CD8 T cells in Susac syndrome. Both ends counted, the CDR3 spans 11 residues. The chain has TRBV12-3 or TRBV12-4 and TRBJ1-4. The receptor was isolated from a human donor with multiple sclerosis. Sequenced input: CD8+ T cells from PBMCs. The CDR3 reads CASRRTGNCFF.